This TCR beta chain was sequenced for a study of blood T cell repertoires in COVID-19 (TCRdb year 2020). A note on the overall study: The collaborator samples originated in the United States, Italy and Spain and spanned the acute and convalescent phases of COVID-19. HLA class I and class II types, where available, came from metadata supplied by the sample provider rather than from assay-based typing. Samples came from the ongoing ImmuneRACE study (first 160 participants) plus 1,254 subjects from 6 global collaborators. Deeply sampled blood TCRbeta repertoires from subjects exposed to, actively infected with, or recovered from COVID-19 were included in the dataset. The material from the prospective study consisted of cDNA or gDNA derived from T cells, B-cell-depleted T cells, or PBMCs. The repertoires were released in a freely available public database intended as a resource for research on the immune response to SARS-CoV-2. The sample metadata nearly always contained a de-identified subject ID, COVID-19 status, age in years and sex. What the study reported, not specific to this receptor: Clinical and demographic metadata were provided uncurated, with the amount varying by source and participant.

Regarding this clone: The antigen this receptor binds is unknown. The sample holds no much larger clone one base away, and base qualities are not on file.

The immunoSEQ Assay, a bias-controlled multiplex PCR, was used to amplify TCRbeta CDR3 regions from genomic DNA. The authors' pipeline ran thus. The number of nucleated cells in each sample was estimated from the amplification of reference gene primers within the assay. Sequence reads were collapsed and filtered to measure the absolute abundance of every unique TCRbeta CDR3 rearrangement. For each sample, productive Simpson clonality was calculated as the square root of Simpson's diversity index over productive rearrangements. In its TCRdb copy, this immuneACCESS table keeps in-frame sequences only and misses some clones. Where compared with another copy, unresolved V genes explain less than half of these, and the others have no known cause. The V and J calls and clone size come from that table; D and trimming were worked out from the DNA. Recorded for this sample are a few hundred thousand clones; 80% to 90% of them occurred a single time. Of the sample, around 1.1% is held by the ten largest clones.

The cysteine opens and the phenylalanine closes a CDR3 of 17 amino acids. Here the CDR3 DNA is all that survives: 51 bases in frame from base 1. According to the germline V gene, CDR1 reads LGHNA and CDR2 reads YNFKEQ. After removal of 2 bases from V and 3 bases from J, the junction retains 9 bases not matched to a gene. Participants in the prospective study were enrolled through a virtual design, were aged roughly 18 to 100 years, and lived in approximately 24 United States geographic areas. In the prospective study, cohorts were assigned on the basis of participant-reported clinical history obtained from a screening survey and a study questionnaire. Recovered participants in ImmuneRACE Cohort 3 were defined by two consecutive negative NP/OP PCR tests, clearance by a healthcare professional, or resolution of symptoms. Each participant in the prospective study had whole blood, serum and a nasopharyngeal or oropharyngeal swab collected by mobile phlebotomists. Over a roughly 2-month period, participants in the prospective study had the option of providing additional blood draws and questionnaires. Prospective study blood samples were shipped either frozen or at room temperature before DNA extraction.

The material sequenced was PBMCs or T cells enriched from blood (not recorded which). The receptor was isolated from a man aged 25 to 45 who had recovered from COVID-19. The V and J genes are TRBV4-2 and TRBJ2-7, with 11 bases aligning to TRBD2. The sequence in DNA is TGTGCCAGCAGCCAACCAGAGGCCGGGACTAGCGGCTACGAGCAGTACTTC. This yields the protein CASSQPEAGTSGYEQYF.